This TCR beta chain was identified in a study of T-cell memory formation after mild COVID-19. Study summary: The TCR clusters were mostly specific to one donor.

This clonotype was detected many times. It was 5'RACE with constant-segment primers that produced the TCR alpha and TCR beta cDNA libraries, which carried sample barcodes and UMIs. TCRdb processed the 5' RACE reads anew with MiXCR; each CDR3 protein has one entry. The sample holds approximately 240,000 distinct CDR3 sequences, about a sixth seen once. Specimen: PBMCs or a T cell subset sorted from them (not recorded which). This receptor was obtained from a man in his late teens or twenties who had mild COVID-19 (a few samples of this study predate the infection). Cell type and time point are not known.

CDR3 sequence: CASSTQGADTQYF. The CDR3 DNA follows: TGTGCCAGCAGCACACAGGGGGCAGATACGCAGTATTTT. V gene TRBV7-8 combines with J gene TRBJ2-3, with 8 bases that match TRBD1. CDR3 length: 13 residues. CDR1 and CDR2 from the germline V gene are SGHVS and FQNEAQ. V lost 5 bases, J lost 4 bases, and 2 bases stayed unmatched.